This T cell receptor (beta chain) originates from a study of T cell repertoires in cytomegalovirus infection. This CDR3 comprises 13 residues. CDR1 and CDR2 (germline): SGHTS, YDEGEE. V was trimmed by 1 base and J by 3 bases, leaving 8 bases between them. Many counts were recorded for this clonotype. Its specificity is not known. Whole-study results and caveats: There were HLA-C-restricted CMV-specific TCR beta clonotypes dominating the ex vivo response.

TCRdb reprocessed the reads with MiXCR, giving one entry per CDR3 protein. The sample includes around 230,000 distinct CDR3 sequences, about 5.9% seen only once; the top ten take roughly 6%. Sequences were obtained from PBMCs. The chain joins TRBV5-8 to TRBJ2-7, with D maybe TRBD1 (5 bases). The sequence was obtained from a human donor in good health (CMV status not recorded). Some clones in this sample may be carry-over from other donors' samples. CDR3 sequence reads: CASSLNQGYEQYF. The DNA of the CDR3 is TGTGCCAGCAGCTTGAATCAGGGCTACGAGCAGTACTTC.